Listed here is a single TCR beta chain. What it binds is unknown. This record belongs to a study of cytomegalovirus exposure and HLA in healthy donors. Study-wide context: Samples from HLA-typed donors yielded approximately 88 million unique TCRs in an early data release. For the roughly 390 genotyped donors, over 80% fell within the Caucasian-associated ancestry cluster. Notes on the study in general: Within an earlier analysis, most TCR beta V segments proved productive either about 87% or about 30% of the time.

Use of 60 Vbeta and 13 Jbeta primers characterized the PCR. Assay: immunoSEQ multiplex PCR; the TCRdb copy retains only in-frame clones and omits some. The repertoire has some 150,000 clones, approximately 79% of them found once; the top ten carry around 6.3%. Trimming took 3 bases from V and 0 from J; bases not matched to a gene: 9. The CDR3 spans 19 residues. Germline lookup yields CDR1 KGHSH and CDR2 LQKENI. Sample: PBMCs. The rearrangement joins TRBV18 to TRBJ2-2; 11 nucleotides line up with TRBD2. This clonotype was sampled from a man aged 50-59 years in good health and CMV-seropositive. The CDR3 is CASSPRLAGLNTNTGELFF. CDR3 coding DNA: TGTGCCAGCTCACCCCGACTAGCGGGACTCAACACGAACACCGGGGAGCTGTTTTTT. Full variable domain (missing parts from reference TRBV18 and TRBJ2-2): NAGVMQNPRHLVRRRGQEARLRCSPMKGHSHVYWYRQLPEEGLKFMVYLQKENIIDESGMPKERFSAEFPKEGPSILRIQQVVRGDSAAYFCASSPRLAGLNTNTGELFFGEGSRLTVL.